This T cell receptor beta chain was sequenced in a study of shared clonotypes between healthy human individuals. CD45RO negativity and positive selection for CCR7 defined naive CD8 cells, a population that excluded terminally differentiated effector memory CD45RA+ cells. The method was immunoSEQ multiplex PCR; TCRdb's version includes in-frame clones alone and lacks a portion of them. The table includes around 620,000 clones, about 95% detected once. This CDR3 region has 15 residues. V lost 5 bases and J lost 4, with 15 bases in between. Germline-derived CDR1 and CDR2 are LNHNV and YYDKDF (reference sequence).

The sequencing sample was made of naive CD8+ T cells sorted from blood. This TCR derives from a woman aged 25 to 39 in good health. V gene TRBV15 combines with J gene TRBJ2-1; perhaps TRBD2 as D (5 bases). CDR3: CATSAEVEEYNEQFF. CDR3 bases: TGTGCCACCAGCGCGGAGGTAGAGGAGTACAATGAGCAGTTCTTC.